A single sample is the source of the 26 T cell receptor beta chains below, sequenced in a study of regulatory T cells in long-lasting Graves disease. Specified time point: newly diagnosed GD, antithyroid drugs for less than 3 months. RNA from PBMCs was the source of the TCR library. Arm-PCR of CDR3 regions with iRepertoire HTBI primers generated TCR beta libraries. TCRdb re-called the multiplex PCR reads with MiXCR, one entry per CDR3 protein. In the table there are 400,000 to 550,000 distinct CDR3 sequences, roughly 15% of which are singletons. This sample was also put to use in a study of T cells in Graves' hyperthyroidism and ophthalmopathy.

The starting material was peripheral blood mononuclear cells (PBMCs), obtained at new diagnosis, from a patient treated with antithyroid drugs. Every receptor here comes from a young woman with Graves disease.

The rearrangement joins TRBV29-1 to TRBJ2-1; possibly TRBD1 or TRBD2 for D (6 bases each). The V gene lost 6 bases and the J gene lost 2 bases, with 14 bases spanning the gap. Per germline, CDR1 SQVTM and CDR2 ANQGSEA. This CDR3 contains 14 residues. The CDR3 DNA is TGCAGCGTACCGGACCGGGGGCCCTACAATGAGCAGTTCTTC. Translating it yields CSVPDRGPYNEQFF.

In its sample, this clonotype was seen many times. This chain links TRBV11-2 with TRBJ2-1; maybe TRBD1 (6 bases). Trimming took off 3 bases at V and 7 bases at J, with 10 bases between the two ends. Germline V lookup: CDR1 SGHAT, CDR2 FQNNGV. The CDR3 is 13 residues long. This CDR3 reads CASSFSRGNEQFF. The CDR3 bases are TGTGCCAGCAGCTTCTCTAGGGGGAATGAGCAGTTCTTC.

This clonotype was detected a few times. The chain has TRBV2 and TRBJ1-2; tentative D call: TRBD1 (6 bases). Per germline, CDR1 SNHLY and CDR2 FYNNEI. V lost 3 bases and J lost 0, with 14 bases in between. This CDR3 has 16 amino acids. CDR3 sequence reads: CASSEARGIANYGYTF. The CDR3 coding sequence is TGTGCCAGCAGTGAGGCTAGGGGGATCGCTAACTATGGCTACACCTTC.

This clonotype has more than one count but fewer than ten. The gene calls are TRBV6-5 and TRBJ1-5; 7 bases align to TRBD1. The CDR3 sequence is 17 residues long. After removal of 1 base from V and 0 bases from J, the junction contained 6 bases not matched to a gene. Germline loops: CDR1 MNHEY, CDR2 SVGAGI. The CDR3 nucleotides are TGTGCCAGCAGTTACTTGCCAGGGGGTGATAGCAATCAGCCCCAGCATTTT. Encoded protein: CASSYLPGGDSNQPQHF.

Only a few counts were recorded for this clonotype. The rearrangement links TRBV2 to TRBJ2-2; 7 bases match TRBD1. The germline V gene has CDR1 SNHLY and CDR2 FYNNEI. The V gene end was trimmed by 10 bases and the J gene end by 4 bases; junction bases not matched to a gene: 3. CDR3 length: 12 residues. The CDR3 is CATPGGTGELFF. CDR3 coding DNA: TGTGCCACCCCAGGGGGCACCGGGGAGCTGTTTTTT.

This clonotype occurred many times. The chain is built from TRBV6-5 and TRBJ1-1; TRBD1 might be the D (5 bases). The CDR3 runs 16 residues. V was trimmed by 2 bases and J by 2 bases, leaving 15 bases between them. Germline V gene data show CDR1 as MNHEY and CDR2 as SVGAGI. CDR3: CASSYTPWGVNTEAFF. In DNA form, the CDR3 reads TGTGCCAGCAGTTACACTCCATGGGGGGTCAACACTGAAGCTTTCTTT.

This clonotype occurred many times. This chain links TRBV29-1 with TRBJ2-1; possible D gene TRBD1, 5 bases. Looked up from germline, CDR1 is SQVTM and CDR2 is ANQGSEA. The CDR3 spans 15 residues. V was clipped by 4 bases and J by 8 bases, with 21 bases between them. The CDR3 DNA follows: TGCAGCGTTGTAGGGGTAGATGACATGCGCGATGAGCAGTTCTTC. This encodes CSVVGVDDMRDEQFF.

Points on this clonotype: Possible read error: a much larger clone is one base away. The rearrangement uses TRBV7-9 and TRBJ1-4; unclear D gene. CDR1 is SEHNR, CDR2 FQNEAQ, per germline (reference sequence). This CDR3 comprises 13 residues. CDR3 coding DNA: TGTGCCAGCGGCTTAGGCGGTCTACAGCAACTGTTTTTT. This encodes CASGLGGLQQLFF.

This clonotype has a count of ten or more. The rearrangement links TRBV7-9 to TRBJ2-7; D is unclear. CDR1 and CDR2 from the germline V gene are SEHNR and FQNEAQ (reference sequence). The CDR3 extends over 14 amino acids. V was shortened by 2 bases and J by 2 bases, with 10 bases between the two germline ends. CDR3 coding DNA: TGTGCCAGCAGCTTATATTCTGCTACCTACGAGCAGTACTTC. Its protein product is CASSLYSATYEQYF.

This clonotype was seen many times. The V and J genes are TRBV30 and TRBJ2-3; the match to TRBD2 covers 11 bases. The trim removed 3 bases at V and 0 bases at J, leaving 5 bases unmatched. The CDR3 loop spans 16 amino acids. The germline V gene encodes CDR1 GTSNPN and CDR2 SVGIG (reference sequence). CDR3 region: CAWSGGTSGSTDTQYF. The CDR3 DNA is TGTGCCTGGAGCGGTGGGACTAGCGGTAGCACAGATACGCAGTATTTT.

The rearrangement joins TRBV28 to TRBJ2-1; 8 bases line up with TRBD2. CDR3 size: 14 residues. V dropped 4 bases and J dropped 7; count of bases not matched to a gene: 6. CDR1 is MDHEN and CDR2 is SYDVKM in the germline V gene. Here the CDR3 DNA reads TGTGCCAGCAGTTCCGACGGGACTAGGAATGAGCAGTTCTTC. It is translated as CASSSDGTRNEQFF.

A word on this clonotype: Only one base separates this from a far larger clonotype, so it likely reflects a read error. The rearrangement links TRBV2 to TRBJ1-2; 9 bases match TRBD1. The germline gives CDR1 SNHLY, CDR2 FYNNEI. V was clipped by 7 bases and J by 4 bases; unmatched bases: 7. This CDR3 is 14 amino acids long. In DNA, the CDR3 is TGTGCCAGCATCAGACCGGGACAGGGCTATGGCTACACCTTC. It translates to CASIRPGQGYGYTF.

This clonotype has a count of ten or more. The V gene is TRBV7-9, the J gene TRBJ2-1; 10 positions agree with TRBD1. Trimming took 5 bases from V and 6 from J; bases not matched to a gene: 7. Germline V gene data show CDR1 as SEHNR and CDR2 as FQNEAQ (reference sequence). This CDR3 contains 15 residues. The CDR3 sequence is CASSRGGTGANEQFF. CDR3 sequence (DNA): TGTGCCAGCAGCCGGGGGGGGACAGGGGCCAATGAGCAGTTCTTC.

Ten or more counts support this clonotype. This chain connects TRBV7-2 to TRBJ1-1, with D tentatively TRBD1 (5 bases). Trimming took 2 bases from V and 11 from J, leaving 9 bases between them. The CDR3 consists of 11 residues. In germline, CDR1 is SGHTA, CDR2 FQGNSA. CDR3 amino acids: CASSLQGRAFF. The CDR3 DNA reads TGTGCCAGCAGCTTACAGGGTCGGGCTTTCTTT. Complete variable domain (other parts from reference TRBV7-2 and TRBJ1-1): GAGVSQSPSNKVTEKGKDVELRCDPISGHTALYWYRQSLGQGLEFLIYFQGNSAPDKSGLPSDRFSAERTGGSVSTLTIQRTQQEDSAVYLCASSLQGRAFFGQGTRLTVV.

This clonotype was seen repeatedly, ten times or more. V gene TRBV28 combines with J gene TRBJ1-5, with 7 bases aligning to TRBD1. V shed 5 bases and J 4 bases; nucleotides not matched to a gene: 5. Germline loops: CDR1 MDHEN, CDR2 SYDVKM. The CDR3 is 14 residues long. The CDR3, as DNA: TGTGCCAGCAGTCCCAACAGGGGAAATCAGCCCCAGCATTTT. It yields the protein CASSPNRGNQPQHF.

Many counts were recorded for this clonotype. The chain is built from TRBV20-1 and TRBJ2-3, with 8 nucleotides matching TRBD2. V shed 0 bases, J shed 14 bases, and the junction held 13 bases outside the gene matches. The CDR3 is 14 amino acids. Looked up from germline, CDR1 is DFQATT and CDR2 is SNEGSKA (reference sequence). CDR3 protein: CSARDASGSDPPYF. The CDR3 nucleotides read TGCAGTGCTAGAGATGCAAGCGGGAGCGACCCCCCGTATTTT.

Regarding this clonotype: One base separates it from a far larger clone, so it is likely a read error. This rearrangement joins TRBV5-6 to TRBJ2-3; D is ambiguous. Gene TRBJ2-7 matches the end of the DNA better, so the J call may be wrong. The CDR3 spans 13 residues. The V gene's germline CDR1 is SGHDT and CDR2 YYEEEE. This CDR3 is CAGNRPHDYEQYF. CDR3 in DNA: TGTGCCGGCAACAGACCACACGACTACGAGCAGTACTTC.

This clonotype was found many times. The chain is built from TRBV7-9 and TRBJ2-1, with D perhaps TRBD1 (5 bases). CDR1 is SEHNR, CDR2 FQNEAQ, per germline (reference sequence). The ends were cut back, 5 bases at V and 7 bases at J, with 12 bases in the middle. The CDR3 totals 13 residues. CDR3 sequence: CASSKHQGNEQFF. DNA of the CDR3: TGTGCCAGCAGCAAACATCAGGGAAATGAGCAGTTCTTC.

This clonotype was picked up many times. The chain links TRBV2 to TRBJ2-1, with a tentative D call TRBD1 (6 bases). Per the germline V gene, CDR1 is SNHLY and CDR2 is FYNNEI. V dropped 5 bases and J dropped 0 bases, with 17 bases sitting between them. The CDR3 totals 17 residues. This chain's CDR3 is CASSPRGQYLSYNEQFF. CDR3 bases: TGTGCCAGCAGTCCCCGTGGACAGTATCTCTCCTACAATGAGCAGTTCTTC.

This clonotype was found many times. The genes are TRBV6-5 and TRBJ2-7; 8 bases match TRBD1. In germline, CDR1 is MNHEY, CDR2 SVGAGI. J gave up 4 bases and V 1 base, and 6 bases lay outside the gene matches. The CDR3 length is 15 residues. In nucleotides, the CDR3 is TGTGCCAGCAGTTACTTTTCAGGGGGCACATACGAGCAGTACTTC. Encoded protein: CASSYFSGGTYEQYF.

This clonotype was counted ten times or more. The genes are TRBV2 and TRBJ1-1, with D unresolved. V lost 7 bases and J lost 3, with 12 bases in between. Per the germline V gene, CDR1 is SNHLY and CDR2 is FYNNEI. This CDR3 has 13 residues. The chain's CDR3 is CASTRGGDTEAFF. CDR3 bases: TGTGCCAGCACCCGAGGTGGGGACACTGAAGCTTTCTTT.

This clonotype was counted many times. The rearrangement uses TRBV7-2 and TRBJ1-2, with D uncertain. Germline V lookup: CDR1 SGHTA, CDR2 FQGNSA. The CDR3 is 14 amino acids. Trimming removed 5 bases from V and 3 bases from J, with 13 bases in between. CDR3 sequence (DNA): TGTGCCAGCAGCATGTTGCGGGCCGACTATGGCTACACCTTC. It encodes CASSMLRADYGYTF.

The sample holds many counts of this clonotype. This rearrangement joins TRBV20-1 to TRBJ2-7; 9 bases are shared with TRBD2. Germline CDR1 reads DFQATT; CDR2 reads SNEGSKA (reference sequence). After removal of 0 bases from V and 2 bases from J, the junction contained 5 bases not matched to a gene. This CDR3 spans 15 amino acids. For the CDR3, the DNA is TGCAGTGCTAGAGATAGGCCTAGCGGGACCTACGAGCAGTACTTC. Its protein product is CSARDRPSGTYEQYF.

In nucleotides, the CDR3 is TGTGCCAGCAGCCCCCCTCTGTCCCGCGGGGTTTATAATGAAAAACTGTTTTTT. As protein: CASSPPLSRGVYNEKLFF. This chain joins TRBV12-3 or TRBV12-4 and TRBJ1-4; D gene uncertain. The CDR3 loop spans 18 amino acids. The V and J ends lost 6 bases and 4 bases respectively, with 24 bases between them.

The rearrangement joins TRBV5-1 to TRBJ2-3; possibly TRBD2 for D (6 bases). The CDR3 runs to 14 residues. V lost 6 bases and J 0 bases, leaving 11 bases between the germline ends. Per germline, CDR1 SGHRS and CDR2 YFSETQ. CDR3 bases: TGCGCCAGCATCGAAGCGGGCAGCACAGATACGCAGTATTTT. Protein sequence: CASIEAGSTDTQYF.

V and J are TRBV20-1 and TRBJ2-2; 12 bases match TRBD2. Germline assignment: CDR1 DFQATT and CDR2 SNEGSKA (reference sequence). This CDR3 is 16 amino acids long. Unmatched junction bases numbered 5, after V lost 0 bases and J lost 6 bases. CDR3 sequence reads: CSARELAGGGAGELFF. The CDR3 coding sequence is TGCAGTGCTAGAGAACTAGCGGGAGGAGGCGCCGGGGAGCTGTTTTTT.